This T cell receptor beta chain was sequenced during a study of T cell repertoires in cytomegalovirus infection. TCRdb redid the calling of the reads with MiXCR, one entry per CDR3 protein. The data hold nearly 550,000 distinct CDR3 sequences, with approximately 15% observed a single time. Many counts were recorded for this clonotype. Germline V gives CDR1 LNHDA, CDR2 SQIVND (reference sequence). This CDR3 has 12 amino acids. The V call is TRBV19, the J call TRBJ2-1; D perhaps matches TRBD2 (6 bases). Sequenced sample: CD8+ T cells from PBMCs. This TCR was sampled from a human donor in good health (CMV status not recorded). Some clones in this sample may be carry-over from other donors' samples. The CDR3 loop is CAGGDGYNEQFF. In DNA, the CDR3 is TGTGCGGGAGGAGATGGTTACAATGAGCAGTTCTTC.